A single sample is the source of the 18 T cell receptor beta chains below, sequenced in a study of PD-1 blockade in classical Hodgkin lymphoma. The method was immunoSEQ multiplex PCR; TCRdb's version includes in-frame clones alone and lacks a portion of them. The data contain some 70,000 clones, about 94% of them singletons. Described time point: newly diagnosed, previously untreated cHL patient sample. The specimen was peripheral blood mononuclear cells (PBMCs). The origin of the receptors is a human donor with classical Hodgkin lymphoma.

The chain has TRBV19 and TRBJ2-7; possibly TRBD2 for D (5 bases). V was shortened by 1 base and J by 0 bases, with 10 bases between the two germline ends. Germline V gives CDR1 LNHDA, CDR2 SQIVND (reference sequence). CDR3 length: 15 residues. The CDR3 coding sequence is TGTGCCAGTAGTATAGGACCCGGGAACTCCTACGAGCAGTACTTC. As protein: CASSIGPGNSYEQYF.

The chain joins TRBV6-5 to TRBJ2-7, with 7 bases lining up with TRBD2. CDR3 length: 16 amino acids. The germline V gene has CDR1 MNHEY and CDR2 SVGAGI. J gave up 5 bases and V 0 bases, and 10 bases lay outside the gene matches. The CDR3 spells CASSYSQGTLADEQYF. CDR3 in DNA: TGTGCCAGCAGTTACTCACAAGGGACCCTAGCGGACGAGCAGTACTTC.

V and J are TRBV7-8 and TRBJ2-7, with D possibly called TRBD1 or TRBD2 (5 bases each). V was trimmed by 5 bases and J by 8 bases, leaving 19 bases between them. Germline lookup yields CDR1 SGHVS and CDR2 FQNEAQ. This CDR3 has 14 amino acids. The CDR3 nucleotides read TGTGCCAGCAGCCGGGAAGGGACGGCCTTCAAGCAGTACTTC. It yields the protein CASSREGTAFKQYF. Full variable domain (outside the CDR3, taken from reference TRBV7-8 and TRBJ2-7): GAGVSQSPRYKVAKRGQDVALRCDPISGHVSLFWYQQALGQGPEFLTYFQNEAQLDKSGLPSDRFFAERPEGSVSTLKIQRTQQEDSAVYLCASSREGTAFKQYFGPGTRLTVT.

The table lists this clone with a few counts. The chain combines TRBV19 with TRBJ2-3; D unresolved. Trimming removed 7 bases at V and 5 bases at J, with 7 bases between. Germline values: CDR1 LNHDA, CDR2 SQIVND (reference sequence). The CDR3 is 11 amino acids. CDR3 sequence (DNA): TGTGCCAGTACGTTACGAGATACGCAGTATTTT. It specifies CASTLRDTQYF.

The J gene is TRBJ2-1, the V gene TRBV18; D is unresolved. This CDR3 is built from 11 residues. Trimming left V 2 bases short and J 8 bases short, with 4 bases between. The germline V gene encodes CDR1 KGHSH and CDR2 LQKENI. The CDR3 loop reads CASSPGDEQFF. The CDR3 DNA is TGTGCCAGCTCACCAGGGGATGAGCAGTTCTTC.

The chain is built from TRBV7-7 and TRBJ1-5; D uncertain. Trimming cost V 1 base and J 4 bases, with 5 bases left between them. The CDR3 extends over 13 amino acids. From germline, CDR1 is SSHAT and CDR2 FNYEAQ (reference sequence). CDR3 residues: CASSLGENQPQHF. CDR3 DNA: TGTGCCAGCAGCTTAGGGGAAAATCAGCCCCAGCATTTT.

This chain connects TRBV11-2 to TRBJ1-5, with D tentatively TRBD1 (5 bases). Germline assignment: CDR1 SGHAT and CDR2 FQNNGV. V dropped 5 bases and J dropped 7 bases, with 15 bases sitting between them. The CDR3 is made up of 14 amino acids. CDR3 amino acids: CASSRSTGRQPQHF. CDR3 DNA sequence: TGTGCCAGCAGCCGATCGACGGGACGCCAGCCCCAGCATTTT.

This chain joins TRBV10-3 and TRBJ2-7; the match to TRBD1 covers 7 bases. Looked up from germline, CDR1 is ENHRY and CDR2 is SYGVKD. V dropped 11 bases and J dropped 4; count of bases not matched to a gene: 5. The CDR3 totals 11 residues. CDR3 bases: TGTGCCCTCGGGACAGTTTACGAGCAGTACTTC. It translates to CALGTVYEQYF.

The chain employs TRBV19 and TRBJ2-1; D ambiguous. The germline V and J ends were trimmed by 6 bases and 2 bases, with 17 bases remaining between them. The CDR3 covers 16 residues. Germline V lookup: CDR1 LNHDA, CDR2 SQIVND (reference sequence). Here the CDR3 DNA reads TGTGCCAGTAGGGGTAAGGAAGCAGTAACCTACAATGAGCAGTTCTTC. Protein product: CASRGKEAVTYNEQFF.

This clone was recorded once. The rearrangement links TRBV29-1 to TRBJ1-2, with D tentatively TRBD1 (5 bases). The V gene lost 3 bases and the J gene lost 1 base, with 12 bases spanning the gap. Per germline, CDR1 SQVTM and CDR2 ANQGSEA. The CDR3 runs 14 residues. In DNA, the CDR3 is TGCAGCGTTGAGGACCTGACAGTTAACTATGGCTACACCTTC. This encodes CSVEDLTVNYGYTF.

This rearrangement joins TRBV4-3 to TRBJ1-1; D is possibly TRBD1 (6 bases). This CDR3 spans 14 amino acids. CDR1 and CDR2 from the germline V gene are LGHNA and YSLEER. Trimming took 1 base from V and 3 from J, leaving 9 bases between them. CDR3 nucleotides: TGCGCCAGCAGCCAAGGGGGGGCTTACACTGAAGCTTTCTTT. Residues: CASSQGGAYTEAFF.

The chain uses TRBV21-1 and TRBJ2-7; the D call in the table, TRBD1, was not verified against the DNA. TRBV21-1 is designated a pseudogene. The CDR3 is 15 amino acids. The CDR3 loop is CASSKGCDRSYEQYF. The CDR3 bases are TGTGCCAGCAGCAAAGGTTGTGACAGGTCCTACGAGCAGTACTTC.

The V and J genes are TRBV27 and TRBJ2-3, with TRBD1 matching 7 bases. V lost 5 bases, J lost 5 bases, and 7 bases stayed unmatched. The CDR3 consists of 14 residues. Germline values: CDR1 MNHEY, CDR2 SMNVEV (reference sequence). For the CDR3, the DNA is TGTGCCAGCAGTCCGACAGGGTGGGGAGATACGCAGTATTTT. Amino acid sequence: CASSPTGWGDTQYF.

The chain has TRBV10-3 and TRBJ1-2; D gene uncertain. Germline V CDR1 and CDR2: ENHRY, SYGVKD. The CDR3 extends over 12 amino acids. The V gene lost 5 bases and the J gene lost 5 bases, with 9 bases spanning the gap. The CDR3 sequence: CAISLSTYGYTF. CDR3 DNA: TGTGCCATCAGTCTCTCCACGTATGGCTACACCTTC.

The J gene is TRBJ2-1, the V gene TRBV7-2; TRBD2 matches at 10 bases. J was trimmed by 2 bases and V by 1 base; bases with no gene match: 5. Per the germline V gene, CDR1 is SGHTA and CDR2 is FQGNSA. The CDR3 spans 17 residues. CDR3 loop: CASSLEPSGSTYNEQFF. CDR3 bases: TGTGCCAGCAGCTTAGAGCCTAGCGGGAGTACCTACAATGAGCAGTTCTTC.

This sequence joins TRBV2 and TRBJ2-1, with a possible D match to TRBD2 (7 bases). The V gene lost 6 bases and the J gene lost 7 bases, with 10 bases spanning the gap. The CDR3 has 12 residues. The germline V gene has CDR1 SNHLY and CDR2 FYNNEI. CDR3 amino acids: CASRGGGNEQFF. The CDR3 DNA reads as TGTGCCAGCAGAGGGGGGGGAAATGAGCAGTTCTTC.

This clone was recorded only once. CDR3 region: CASARLATDYEQYF. Written as DNA, the CDR3 is TGTGCCAGCGCCAGACTAGCTACCGACTACGAGCAGTACTTC. The J gene is TRBJ2-7, the V gene TRBV6-6, with 7 bases aligning to TRBD2. Germline V gives CDR1 MNHNY, CDR2 SVGAGI (reference sequence). This CDR3 is 14 amino acids long. The V and J ends lost 8 bases and 3 bases, in that order; junction bases with no gene match: 10.

The chain combines TRBV13 with TRBJ1-1; D remains unclear. The ends were cut back, 0 bases at V and 3 bases at J, with 5 bases in the middle. CDR1 PRHDT and CDR2 FYEKMQ come from the germline V gene (reference sequence). There are 13 residues in the CDR3. CDR3 protein: CASSLGGDTEAFF. In nucleotides, the CDR3 is TGTGCCAGCAGCTTAGGTGGTGACACTGAAGCTTTCTTT.